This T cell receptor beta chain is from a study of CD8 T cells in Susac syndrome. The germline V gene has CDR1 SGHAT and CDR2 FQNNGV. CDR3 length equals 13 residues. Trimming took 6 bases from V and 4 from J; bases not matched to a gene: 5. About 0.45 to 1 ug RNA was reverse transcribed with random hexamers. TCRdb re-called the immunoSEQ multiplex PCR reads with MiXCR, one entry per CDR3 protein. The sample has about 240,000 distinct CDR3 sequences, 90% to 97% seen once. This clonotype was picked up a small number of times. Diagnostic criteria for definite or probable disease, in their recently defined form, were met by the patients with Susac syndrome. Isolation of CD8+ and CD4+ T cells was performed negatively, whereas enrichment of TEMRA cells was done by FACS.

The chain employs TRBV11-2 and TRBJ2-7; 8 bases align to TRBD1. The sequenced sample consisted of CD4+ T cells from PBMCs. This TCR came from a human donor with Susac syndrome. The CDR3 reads CASSRTGTYEQYF. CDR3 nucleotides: TGTGCCAGCAGTCGGACAGGGACTTACGAGCAGTACTTC.